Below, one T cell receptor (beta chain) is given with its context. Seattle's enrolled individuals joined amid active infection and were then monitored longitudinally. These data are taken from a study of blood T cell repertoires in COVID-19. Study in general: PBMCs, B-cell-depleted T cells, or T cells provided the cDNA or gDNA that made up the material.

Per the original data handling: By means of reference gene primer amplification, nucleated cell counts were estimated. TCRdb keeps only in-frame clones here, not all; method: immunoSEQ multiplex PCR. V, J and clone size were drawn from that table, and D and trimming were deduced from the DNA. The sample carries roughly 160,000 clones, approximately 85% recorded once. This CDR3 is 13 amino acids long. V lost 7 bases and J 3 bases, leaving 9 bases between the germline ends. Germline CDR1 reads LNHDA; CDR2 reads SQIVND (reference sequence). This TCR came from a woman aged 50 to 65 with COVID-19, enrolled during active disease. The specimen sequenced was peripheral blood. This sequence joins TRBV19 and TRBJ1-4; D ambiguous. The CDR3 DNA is TGTGCCAGTAACGCAGCGTCTAATGAAAAACTGTTTTTT. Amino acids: CASNAASNEKLFF.